The 9 T cell receptor beta chains presented below share a single source sample, sequenced in a study of identical twins. From the 5' RACE reads, TCRdb called clonotypes with MiXCR, one entry per CDR3 protein. This sample carries about 520,000 distinct CDR3 sequences, about 20% of them seen once, and the ten largest clones take around 0.91%. This sample was shared with a second study, whose subject was T cells expressing NK-cell markers.

Sample: CD4+ T cells sorted from blood. These receptors were collected from a woman under 30 in good health.

The CDR3 loop is CASSQGGSQLQYF. In nucleotides, the CDR3 is TGTGCCAGCAGCCAAGGGGGATCCCAGCTTCAATACTTC. The chain uses TRBV3-1 and TRBJ2-5; no clear D gene. Looked up from germline, CDR1 is LGHDT and CDR2 is YNNKEL (reference sequence). V was cut by 1 base and J by 14 bases, with 17 bases left in between. The CDR3 has 13 residues.

This clonotype was seen more than once but under ten times. V usage is TRBV7-9 and J usage is TRBJ1-1, with D maybe TRBD1 (6 bases). CDR1 and CDR2 from the germline V gene are SEHNR and FQNEAQ (reference sequence). Between the trimmed V and J ends, which lost 3 bases and 5 bases, there was a span of 10 bases. The CDR3 sequence is 13 residues long. CDR3 amino acids: CASSLAGVTEAFF. In DNA, the CDR3 is TGTGCCAGCAGCTTGGCAGGGGTGACTGAAGCTTTCTTT.

The chain carries TRBV20-1 and TRBJ2-3; 13 nucleotides align to TRBD2. Losses at the gene ends were 3 bases for V and 0 bases for J; bases not matched to a gene: 6. This CDR3 is built from 17 residues. Germline assignment: CDR1 DFQATT and CDR2 SNEGSKA (reference sequence). As DNA, the CDR3 is TGCAGTGCTAGCCCCGGGACTAGCGGGGCTAGCACAGATACGCAGTATTTT. It codes for CSASPGTSGASTDTQYF.

This clonotype was picked up a small number of times. The chain joins TRBV3-1 to TRBJ1-1, with D uncertain. From germline, CDR1 is LGHDT and CDR2 YNNKEL (reference sequence). V was pared by 1 base and J by 6 bases, with 9 bases between. The CDR3 runs 13 residues. In nucleotides, the CDR3 is TGTGCCAGCAGCCAAGTGGGGTACGCTGAAGCTTTCTTT. It yields the protein CASSQVGYAEAFF.

The genes are TRBV20-1 and TRBJ2-2; D unresolved. The CDR3 loop spans 11 amino acids. Trimming shortened V by 3 bases and J by 7 bases, and 6 bases separated the two germline ends. Germline loops: CDR1 DFQATT, CDR2 SNEGSKA (reference sequence). CDR3 nucleotide sequence: TGCAGTGCTAGTAGGAGCGGGGAGCTGTTTTTT. Translation gives CSASRSGELFF.

The chain links TRBV7-9 to TRBJ2-4; the D gene is possibly TRBD2 (6 bases). The germline V gene encodes CDR1 SEHNR and CDR2 FQNEAQ (reference sequence). V was trimmed by 5 bases and J by 6 bases, leaving 17 bases between them. The CDR3 has 15 amino acids. The CDR3 bases are TGTGCCAGCAGCCCCCCCGGGCTAGCGACAAACATTCAGTACTTC. This translates into CASSPPGLATNIQYF.

The rearrangement links TRBV7-2 to TRBJ2-2; 10 nucleotides align to TRBD2. The CDR3 contains 16 residues. J lost 6 bases, V lost 5 bases, and 9 bases had no gene match. The germline gives CDR1 SGHTA, CDR2 FQGNSA. The CDR3 bases are TGTGCCAGCAGCCTGACTCTAGCGGGGGATGCCGGGGAGCTGTTTTTT. The encoded protein is CASSLTLAGDAGELFF.

This rearrangement joins TRBV6-5 to TRBJ1-2; D perhaps matches TRBD1 (5 bases). The CDR3 runs to 15 residues. Germline V gene data show CDR1 as MNHEY and CDR2 as SVGAGI. The V and J ends lost 0 bases and 4 bases respectively, with 12 bases between them. The CDR3 DNA reads as TGTGCCAGCAGTTACTCGGGGACGTCGATCTATGGCTACACCTTC. This encodes CASSYSGTSIYGYTF.

This clonotype was counted between two and nine times. The chain links TRBV6-1 to TRBJ2-5; D is undetermined. Germline lookup yields CDR1 MNHNS and CDR2 SASEGT. This CDR3 comprises 13 residues. Trimming took 4 bases from V and 5 from J, leaving 11 bases between them. The CDR3 sequence is CASSGLKVETQYF. The CDR3 DNA reads TGTGCCAGCAGTGGGCTAAAGGTGGAGACCCAGTACTTC.